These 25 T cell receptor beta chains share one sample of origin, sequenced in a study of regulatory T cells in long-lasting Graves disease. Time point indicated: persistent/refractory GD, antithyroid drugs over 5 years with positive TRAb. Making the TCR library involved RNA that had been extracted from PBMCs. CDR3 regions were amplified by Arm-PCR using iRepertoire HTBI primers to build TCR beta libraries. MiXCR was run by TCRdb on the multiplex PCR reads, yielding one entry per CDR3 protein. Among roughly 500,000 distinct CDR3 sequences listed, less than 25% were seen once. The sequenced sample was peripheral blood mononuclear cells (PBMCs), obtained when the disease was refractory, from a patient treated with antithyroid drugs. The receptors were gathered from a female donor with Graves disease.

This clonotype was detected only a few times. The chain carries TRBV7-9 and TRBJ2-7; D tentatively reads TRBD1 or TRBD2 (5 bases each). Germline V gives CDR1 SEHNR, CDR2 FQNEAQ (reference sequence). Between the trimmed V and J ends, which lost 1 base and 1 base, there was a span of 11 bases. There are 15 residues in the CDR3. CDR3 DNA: TGTGCCAGCAGCTTAGATGGGACCCCATCCTACGAGCAGTACTTC. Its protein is CASSLDGTPSYEQYF. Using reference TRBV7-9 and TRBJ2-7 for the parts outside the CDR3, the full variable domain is DTGVSQNPRHKITKRGQNVTFRCDPISEHNRLYWYRQTLGQGPEFLTYFQNEAQLEKSRLLSDRFSAERPKGSFSTLEIQRTEQGDSAMYLCASSLDGTPSYEQYFGPGTRLTVT.

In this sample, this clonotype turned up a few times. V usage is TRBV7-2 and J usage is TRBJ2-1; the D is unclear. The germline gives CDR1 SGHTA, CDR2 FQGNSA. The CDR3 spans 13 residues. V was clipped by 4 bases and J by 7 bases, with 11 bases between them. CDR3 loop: CASSYRAVNEQFF. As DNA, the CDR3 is TGTGCCAGCAGCTACCGGGCTGTTAATGAGCAGTTCTTC. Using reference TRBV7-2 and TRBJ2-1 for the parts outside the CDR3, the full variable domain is GAGVSQSPSNKVTEKGKDVELRCDPISGHTALYWYRQSLGQGLEFLIYFQGNSAPDKSGLPSDRFSAERTGGSVSTLTIQRTQQEDSAVYLCASSYRAVNEQFFGPGTRLTVL.

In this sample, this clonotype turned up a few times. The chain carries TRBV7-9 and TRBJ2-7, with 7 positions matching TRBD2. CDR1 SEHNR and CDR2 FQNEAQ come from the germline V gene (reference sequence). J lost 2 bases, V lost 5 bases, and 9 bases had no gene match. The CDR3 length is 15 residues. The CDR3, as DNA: TGTGCCAGCAGCCCCCTTCGCGGGAGAGCCTACGAGCAGTACTTC. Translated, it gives CASSPLRGRAYEQYF.

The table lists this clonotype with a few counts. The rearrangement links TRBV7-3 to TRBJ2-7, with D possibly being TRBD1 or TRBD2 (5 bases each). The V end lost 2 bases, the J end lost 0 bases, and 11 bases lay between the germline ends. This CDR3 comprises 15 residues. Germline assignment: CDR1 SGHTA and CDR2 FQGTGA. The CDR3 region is CASSLGGYRSYEQYF. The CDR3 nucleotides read TGTGCCAGCAGCTTAGGGGGTTACCGCTCCTACGAGCAGTACTTC.

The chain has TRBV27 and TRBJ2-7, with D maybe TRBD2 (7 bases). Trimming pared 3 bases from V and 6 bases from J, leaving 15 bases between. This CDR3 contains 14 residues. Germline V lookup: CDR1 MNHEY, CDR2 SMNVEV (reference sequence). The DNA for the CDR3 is TGTGCCAGCAGTTTGAGGGGGAGGGCCCCCGAGCAGTACTTC. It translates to CASSLRGRAPEQYF.

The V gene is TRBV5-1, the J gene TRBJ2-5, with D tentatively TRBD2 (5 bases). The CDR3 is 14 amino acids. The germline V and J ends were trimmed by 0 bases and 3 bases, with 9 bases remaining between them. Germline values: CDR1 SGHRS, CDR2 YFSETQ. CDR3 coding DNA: TGCGCCAGCAGCTTGGTTTTGGGAGAAGAGACCCAGTACTTC. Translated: CASSLVLGEETQYF.

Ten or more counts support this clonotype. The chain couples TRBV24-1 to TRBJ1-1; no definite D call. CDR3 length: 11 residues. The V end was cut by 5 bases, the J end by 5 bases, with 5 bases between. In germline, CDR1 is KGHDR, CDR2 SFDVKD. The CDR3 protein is CATSVGTEAFF. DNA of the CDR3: TGTGCCACCAGTGTAGGAACTGAAGCTTTCTTT.

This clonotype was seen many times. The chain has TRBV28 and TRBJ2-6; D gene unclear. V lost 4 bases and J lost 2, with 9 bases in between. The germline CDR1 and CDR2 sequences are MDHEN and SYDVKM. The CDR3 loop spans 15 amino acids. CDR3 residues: CASSSENPGANVLTF. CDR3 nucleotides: TGTGCCAGCAGTTCTGAGAACCCTGGGGCCAACGTCCTGACTTTC.

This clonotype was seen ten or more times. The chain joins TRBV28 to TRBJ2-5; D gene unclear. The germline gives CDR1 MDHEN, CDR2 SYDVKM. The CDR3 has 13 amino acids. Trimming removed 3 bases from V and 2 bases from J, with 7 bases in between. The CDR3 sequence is CASSFRNQETQYF. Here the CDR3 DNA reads TGTGCCAGCAGTTTCAGAAATCAAGAGACCCAGTACTTC. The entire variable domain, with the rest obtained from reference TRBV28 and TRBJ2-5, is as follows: DVKVTQSSRYLVKRTGEKVFLECVQDMDHENMFWYRQDPGLGLRLIYFSYDVKMKEKGDIPEGYSVSREKKERFSLILESASTNQTSMYLCASSFRNQETQYFGPGTRLLVL.

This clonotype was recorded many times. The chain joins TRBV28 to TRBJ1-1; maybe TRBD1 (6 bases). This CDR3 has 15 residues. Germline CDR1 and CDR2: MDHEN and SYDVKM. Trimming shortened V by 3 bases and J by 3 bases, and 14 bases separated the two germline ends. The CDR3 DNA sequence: TGTGCCAGCAGTTTTGCGGGGGGCTCGGACACTGAAGCTTTCTTT. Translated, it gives CASSFAGGSDTEAFF.

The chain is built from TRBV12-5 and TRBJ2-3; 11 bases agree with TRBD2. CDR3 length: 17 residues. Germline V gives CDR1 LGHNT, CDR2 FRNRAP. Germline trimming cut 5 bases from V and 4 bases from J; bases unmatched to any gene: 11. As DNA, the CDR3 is TGTGCTAGTGGTGTCTCGCCGGGACTAGCGGCGGCAGATACGCAGTATTTT. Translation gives CASGVSPGLAAADTQYF.

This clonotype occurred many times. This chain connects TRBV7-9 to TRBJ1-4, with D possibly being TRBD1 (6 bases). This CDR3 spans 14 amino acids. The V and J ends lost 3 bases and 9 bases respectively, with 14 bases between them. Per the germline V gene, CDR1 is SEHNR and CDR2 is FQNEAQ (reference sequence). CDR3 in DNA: TGTGCCAGCAGCTTCCAGGGGCAGGAGAAAAAACTGTTTTTT. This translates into CASSFQGQEKKLFF.

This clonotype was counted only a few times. The CDR3 reads CASSIMGGSNQPQHF. The CDR3 nucleotides read TGTGCCAGTAGTATCATGGGAGGGAGCAATCAGCCCCAGCATTTT. The rearrangement uses TRBV19 and TRBJ1-5; D gene unclear. Deletions cut 3 bases from V and 1 base from J, with 10 bases between. This CDR3 is 15 amino acids long. Germline V gene sequence: CDR1 LNHDA, CDR2 SQIVND (reference sequence).

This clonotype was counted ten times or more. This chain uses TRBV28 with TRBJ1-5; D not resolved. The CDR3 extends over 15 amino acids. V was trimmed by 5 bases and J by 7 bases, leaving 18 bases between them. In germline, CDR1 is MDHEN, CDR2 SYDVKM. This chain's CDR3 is CASSGTGWEWQPQHF. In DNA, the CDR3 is TGTGCCAGCAGTGGTACCGGTTGGGAGTGGCAGCCCCAGCATTTT.

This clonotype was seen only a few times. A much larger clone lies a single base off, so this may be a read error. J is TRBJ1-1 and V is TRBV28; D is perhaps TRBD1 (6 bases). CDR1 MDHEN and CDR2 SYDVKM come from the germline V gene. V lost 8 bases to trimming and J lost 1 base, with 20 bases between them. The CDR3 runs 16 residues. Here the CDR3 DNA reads TGTGCCAGCGGATTGGGGGCAGGGAACAGGAACACTGAAGCTTTCTTT. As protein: CASGLGAGNRNTEAFF.

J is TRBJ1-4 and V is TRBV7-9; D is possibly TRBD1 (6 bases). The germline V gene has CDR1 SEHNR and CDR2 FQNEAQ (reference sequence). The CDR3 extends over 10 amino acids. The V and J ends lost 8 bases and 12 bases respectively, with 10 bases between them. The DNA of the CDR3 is TGTGCCAGCGGGGGGGCGGAACTGTTTTTT. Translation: CASGGAELFF.

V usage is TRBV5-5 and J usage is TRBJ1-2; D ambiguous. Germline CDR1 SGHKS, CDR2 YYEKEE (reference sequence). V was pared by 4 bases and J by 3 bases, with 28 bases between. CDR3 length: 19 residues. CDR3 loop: CASSPELRRSPFGYYGYTF. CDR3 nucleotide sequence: TGTGCCAGCAGCCCTGAGCTCCGGCGCTCTCCGTTCGGGTACTATGGCTACACCTTC.

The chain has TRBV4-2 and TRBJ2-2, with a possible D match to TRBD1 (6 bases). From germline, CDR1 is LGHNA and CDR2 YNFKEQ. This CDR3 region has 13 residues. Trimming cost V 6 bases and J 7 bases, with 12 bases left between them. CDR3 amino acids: CASRWQGNGELFF. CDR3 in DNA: TGTGCCAGCAGGTGGCAGGGGAACGGGGAGCTGTTTTTT.

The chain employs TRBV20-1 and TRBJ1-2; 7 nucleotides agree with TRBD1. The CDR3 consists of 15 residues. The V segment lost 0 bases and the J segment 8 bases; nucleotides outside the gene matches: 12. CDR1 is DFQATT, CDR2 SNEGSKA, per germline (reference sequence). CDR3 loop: CSAREVHRGLWGYTF. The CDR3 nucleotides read TGCAGTGCTAGAGAGGTGCACAGGGGCTTATGGGGCTACACCTTC.

CDR3 loop: CASSEGGVWLMNTEAFF. The CDR3 region has the DNA TGTGCCAGCAGTGAAGGAGGAGTCTGGCTGATGAACACTGAAGCTTTCTTT. The chain carries TRBV6-2 or TRBV6-3 and TRBJ1-1, with D unresolved. With 5 bases removed from V and 0 bases from J, the gap between germline ends came to 19 bases. This CDR3 is built from 17 residues. Germline V gene sequence: CDR1 MNHEY, CDR2 SVGEGT.

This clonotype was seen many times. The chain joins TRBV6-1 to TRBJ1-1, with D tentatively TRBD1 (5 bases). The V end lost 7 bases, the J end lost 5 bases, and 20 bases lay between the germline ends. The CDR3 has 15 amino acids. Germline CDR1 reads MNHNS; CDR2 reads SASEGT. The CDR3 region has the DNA TGTGCCAGCAACGGACGGTGGCAGGGTTGGACTGAAGCTTTCTTT. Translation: CASNGRWQGWTEAFF.

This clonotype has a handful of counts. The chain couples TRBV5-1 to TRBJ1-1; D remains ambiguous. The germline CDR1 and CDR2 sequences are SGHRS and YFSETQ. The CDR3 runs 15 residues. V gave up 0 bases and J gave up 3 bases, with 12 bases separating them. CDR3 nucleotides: TGCGCCAGCAGCTTGGCCTCAGTAGACTACACTGAAGCTTTCTTT. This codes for CASSLASVDYTEAFF. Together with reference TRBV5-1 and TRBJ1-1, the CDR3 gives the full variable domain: KAGVTQTPRYLIKTRGQQVTLSCSPISGHRSVSWYQQTPGQGLQFLFEYFSETQRNKGNFPGRFSGRQFSNSRSEMNVSTLELGDSALYLCASSLASVDYTEAFFGQGTRLTVV.

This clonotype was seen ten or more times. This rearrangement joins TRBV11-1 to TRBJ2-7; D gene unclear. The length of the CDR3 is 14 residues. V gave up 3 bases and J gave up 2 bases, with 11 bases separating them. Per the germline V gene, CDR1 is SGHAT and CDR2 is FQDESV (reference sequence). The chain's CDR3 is CASSFSGVTYEQYF. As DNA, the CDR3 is TGTGCCAGCAGCTTCAGTGGAGTTACCTACGAGCAGTACTTC.

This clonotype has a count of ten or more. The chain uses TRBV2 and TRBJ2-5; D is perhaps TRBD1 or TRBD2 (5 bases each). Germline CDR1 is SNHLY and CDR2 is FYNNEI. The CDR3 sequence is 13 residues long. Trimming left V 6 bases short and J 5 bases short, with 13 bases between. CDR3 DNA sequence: TGTGCCAGCAGCGAGGGACCCCGTGAGACCCAGTACTTC. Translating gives CASSEGPRETQYF.

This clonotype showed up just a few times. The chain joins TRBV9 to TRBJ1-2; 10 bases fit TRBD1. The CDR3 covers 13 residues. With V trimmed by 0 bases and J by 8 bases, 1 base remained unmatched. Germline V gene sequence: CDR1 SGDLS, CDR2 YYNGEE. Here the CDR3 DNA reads TGTGCCAGCAGCGTAGGACAGGGGGCCGGCTACACCTTC. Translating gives CASSVGQGAGYTF.